This TCR beta chain was sequenced in a study of control samples from healthy donors and cancer patients. Libraries were prepared by immunoSEQ multiplex PCR; TCRdb keeps only in-frame clonotypes and omits some of them. The table has under 80,000 clones, 94% seen once. The sequenced material came from blood. The TCR was taken from a woman in her twenties or thirties in good health.

CDR3: CASSLYDTEAFF. In DNA, the CDR3 is TGTGCCAGCAGTTTATACGACACTGAAGCTTTCTTT. The chain joins TRBV28 to TRBJ1-1; unclear D gene. V was clipped by 1 base and J by 3 bases, with 3 bases between them. The CDR3 consists of 12 residues. Germline V gene sequence: CDR1 MDHEN, CDR2 SYDVKM. Combining the CDR3 with reference TRBV28 and TRBJ1-1 gives the whole variable domain DVKVTQSSRYLVKRTGEKVFLECVQDMDHENMFWYRQDPGLGLRLIYFSYDVKMKEKGDIPEGYSVSREKKERFSLILESASTNQTSMYLCASSLYDTEAFFGQGTRLTVV.